This TCR beta chain stems from a study of CD8+ T cells in alopecia areata. Findings of the study overall: The presence of one nonresponder keeps the tie between baseline CD8+ expansion and response uncertain.

Concerning this clone itself: The antigen is undetermined.

Indicated treatment: oral pan-JAK inhibitor, 5-10 mg twice daily. In each case, RNA was isolated and then reverse transcribed into cDNA as the sequencing template. Sequencing was performed with immunoSEQ multiplex PCR; in TCRdb, only in-frame clones are kept and a portion is missing. The table includes around 140,000 clones, roughly 86% detected once. The CDR3 runs 16 residues. The V gene end was trimmed by 3 bases and the J gene end by 0 bases; junction bases not matched to a gene: 4. Germline V gene lookup returns CDR1 SGHTA and CDR2 FQGNSA. The chain combines TRBV7-2 with TRBJ2-1; 8 bases line up with TRBD2. Specimen: CD8+ T cells sorted from blood, collected at week 4, from a patient treated with tofacitinib. This sequence was found in a human donor with alopecia areata. CDR3 nucleotide sequence: TGTGCCAGCAGCTTTAGCGGGGAAAGCTCCTACAATGAGCAGTTCTTC. Translating gives CASSFSGESSYNEQFF.